These T cell receptor beta chains were read from a single sample in a study of T cell responses to AZD1222 COVID-19 vaccine. TCRdb's copy holds only in-frame clones and misses some; the assay was immunoSEQ multiplex PCR. The sample lists approximately 180,000 clones, about 93% occurring once. Source: peripheral blood, taken 28 days after the second dose of the MenACWY control vaccine. These receptor sequences come from an adult who received the MenACWY meningococcal vaccine as a control. Both conserved end residues are part of each CDR3. The D gene is left open where the match is weak. Only part of the rows carry a size: once, few, many, or a class if the clone is expanded.

len	j_gene	d_gene	abundance	v_gene	CDR3aa	CDR3nt
13	TRBJ1-2	.	.	TRBV24-1	CATSDPGGDGYTF	TGTGCCACCAGTGATCCGGGGGGCGACGGCTACACCTTC
16	TRBJ1-1	.	once	TRBV27	CASSKLLSRDGSEAFF	TGTGCCAGCAGTAAACTCCTCTCCCGGGACGGCAGCGAAGCTTTCTTT
14	TRBJ2-7	.	.	TRBV6-5	CASSYSPGSTEQYF	TGTGCCAGCAGTTACTCTCCGGGGTCTACCGAGCAGTACTTC
14	TRBJ2-1	.	.	TRBV14	CASSQVGSYNEQFF	TGTGCCAGCAGCCAAGTCGGGAGCTACAATGAGCAGTTCTTC
12	TRBJ1-1	.	few	TRBV5-1	CASSLEGTRAFF	TGCGCCAGCAGCTTGGAGGGGACCCGAGCTTTCTTT
16	TRBJ2-5	.	.	TRBV6-1	CASSDRVAGLYGTQYF	TGTGCCAGCAGTGACCGCGTGGCAGGGCTTTACGGGACCCAGTACTTC
15	TRBJ1-1	.	.	TRBV28	CASSLWGRGNTEAFF	TGTGCCAGCAGTTTATGGGGCAGGGGGAACACTGAAGCTTTCTTT
14	TRBJ1-1	.	once	TRBV25-1	CASSLRTPATEAFF	TGTGCCAGCAGCCTCAGGACCCCTGCCACTGAAGCTTTCTTT
17	TRBJ2-3	TRBD2	.	TRBV5-1	CASRLRLAGTSTDTQYF	TGCGCCAGCAGATTACGACTAGCGGGGACTAGCACAGATACGCAGTATTTT
14	TRBJ1-1	.	.	TRBV5-4	CASSLAGTDTEAFF	TGTGCCAGCAGCTTGGCAGGGACTGACACTGAAGCTTTCTTT
15	TRBJ1-4	.	.	TRBV3-1/TRBV3-2	CASSPWGTINEKLFF	TGTGCCAGCAGCCCCTGGGGCACTATAAATGAAAAACTGTTTTTT
15	TRBJ2-1	TRBD1	.	TRBV15	CATSPDRVASGEQFF	TGTGCCACCAGCCCGGACAGGGTAGCTTCTGGTGAGCAGTTCTTC
13	TRBJ1-2	.	.	TRBV4-1	CASSQVANYGYTF	TGCGCCAGCAGCCAAGTAGCAAACTATGGCTACACCTTC
14	TRBJ2-7	.	.	TRBV5-1	CASSAITGSYEQYF	TGCGCCAGCAGCGCAATTACAGGCTCCTACGAGCAGTACTTC
16	TRBJ1-6	TRBD1	.	TRBV7-9	CASSPGRDSGISPLHF	TGTGCCAGCAGCCCAGGCCGGGACAGCGGAATTTCACCCCTCCACTTT
11	TRBJ2-7	.	few	TRBV11-1	CASSRSYEQYF	TGTGCCAGCAGCCGCTCCTACGAGCAGTACTTC
14	TRBJ2-1	.	.	TRBV7-9	CASSFEGLYNEQFF	TGTGCCAGCAGCTTCGAGGGCCTTTACAATGAGCAGTTCTTC
13	TRBJ2-7	.	.	TRBV7-8	CASSPRVLYEQYF	TGTGCCAGCAGCCCCAGGGTGTTATACGAGCAGTACTTC
15	TRBJ2-2	TRBD1	.	TRBV5-4	CASRPGTGVTGELFF	TGTGCCAGCAGACCCGGGACAGGGGTAACCGGGGAGCTGTTTTTT
13	TRBJ1-2	.	once	TRBV6-4	CASSDTGDYGYTF	TGTGCCAGCAGTGATACGGGCGACTATGGCTACACCTTC
14	TRBJ1-1	.	.	TRBV7-8	CASSHRWDDTEAFF	TGTGCCAGCAGCCACCGTTGGGACGACACTGAAGCTTTCTTT
16	TRBJ1-3	TRBD1	.	TRBV7-9	CASSDRATDSGNTIYF	TGTGCCTCTTCAGACAGGGCCACGGACTCTGGAAACACCATATATTTT
15	TRBJ1-1	.	.	TRBV7-8	CASSLVSAGWTEAFF	TGTGCCAGCAGCTTAGTATCGGCAGGGTGGACTGAAGCTTTCTTT
15	TRBJ1-6	.	.	TRBV4-1	CASSLLSSYNSPLHF	TGCGCCAGCAGCCTTTTAAGCTCCTATAATTCACCCCTCCACTTT
20	TRBJ2-3	TRBD1	.	TRBV28	CASSYQGAALSGTSTDTQYF	TGTGCCAGCAGTTATCAGGGGGCCGCACTAAGCGGCACTAGCACAGATACGCAGTATTTT
12	TRBJ1-2	.	.	TRBV7-9	CASSQDLYGYTF	TGTGCCAGCAGTCAGGATCTTTATGGCTACACCTTC
16	TRBJ2-1	.	.	TRBV18	CASSRTGTAAYNEQFF	TGTGCCAGCTCACGGACCGGGACGGCCGCCTACAATGAGCAGTTCTTC
16	TRBJ1-4	.	few	TRBV7-2	CASSLRTAATNEKLFF	TGTGCCAGCAGCTTAAGGACAGCCGCAACTAATGAAAAACTGTTTTTT
14	TRBJ1-6	.	few	TRBV27	CASSYLQGNSPLHF	TGTGCCAGCAGTTACCTCCAGGGGAATTCACCCCTCCACTTT
14	TRBJ1-4	.	.	TRBV5-6	CASSLQGVDEKLFF	TGTGCCAGCAGCTTACAGGGAGTTGATGAAAAACTGTTTTTT
15	TRBJ1-4	.	.	TRBV6-5	CASSPIGRANEKLFF	TGTGCCAGCAGCCCGATCGGCAGGGCTAATGAAAAACTGTTTTTT
13	TRBJ2-7	.	.	TRBV11-2	CASRRGGPHEQYF	TGTGCCAGCCGGAGGGGGGGGCCGCACGAGCAGTACTTC
19	TRBJ2-2	.	.	TRBV23-1	CASSQSERGPLRNTGELFF	TGCGCCAGCAGTCAATCAGAACGGGGCCCACTGCGGAACACCGGGGAGCTGTTTTTT
16	TRBJ2-2	TRBD2	.	TRBV5-1	CASSYTSGGATGELFF	TGCGCCAGCAGCTATACTAGCGGGGGGGCCACCGGGGAGCTGTTTTTT